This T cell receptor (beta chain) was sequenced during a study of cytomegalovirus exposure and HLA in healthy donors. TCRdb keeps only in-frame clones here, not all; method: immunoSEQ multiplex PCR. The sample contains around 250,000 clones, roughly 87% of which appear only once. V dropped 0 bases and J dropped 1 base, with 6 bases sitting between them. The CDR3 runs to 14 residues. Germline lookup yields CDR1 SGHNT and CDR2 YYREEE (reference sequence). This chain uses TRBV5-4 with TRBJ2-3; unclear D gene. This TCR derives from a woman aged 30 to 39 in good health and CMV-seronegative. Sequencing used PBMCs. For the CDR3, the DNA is TGTGCCAGCAGCTTGGGTAGGGGCACAGATACGCAGTATTTT. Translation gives CASSLGRGTDTQYF. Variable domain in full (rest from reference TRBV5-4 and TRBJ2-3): ETGVTQSPTHLIKTRGQQVTLRCSSQSGHNTVSWYQQALGQGPQFIFQYYREEENGRGNFPPRFSGLQFPNYSSELNVNALELDDSALYLCASSLGRGTDTQYFGPGTRLTVL.